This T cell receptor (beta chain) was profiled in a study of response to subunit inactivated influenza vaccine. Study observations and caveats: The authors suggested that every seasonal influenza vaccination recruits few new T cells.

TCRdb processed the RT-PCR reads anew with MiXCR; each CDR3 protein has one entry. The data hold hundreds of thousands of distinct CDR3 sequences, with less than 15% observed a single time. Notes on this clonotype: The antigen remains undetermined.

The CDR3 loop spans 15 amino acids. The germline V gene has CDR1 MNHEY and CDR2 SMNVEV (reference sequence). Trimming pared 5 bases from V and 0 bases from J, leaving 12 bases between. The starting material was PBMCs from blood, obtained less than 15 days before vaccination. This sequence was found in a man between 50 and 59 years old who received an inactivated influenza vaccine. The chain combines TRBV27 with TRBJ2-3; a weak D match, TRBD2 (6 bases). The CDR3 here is CASSPDYSSTDTQYF. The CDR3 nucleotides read TGTGCCAGCAGTCCGGACTATTCTAGCACAGATACGCAGTATTTT.